These 13 T cell receptor beta chains came from one sample sequenced in a study of human T cells and chemical hapten exposure. Documented time point: patch test 2, 6 weeks after DPC sensitization. Treatment specified: therapeutic diphenylcyclopropenone sensitization with weekly scalp DPC. TCRdb itself ran the RACE reads through MiXCR, one entry per CDR3 protein. In the table there are about 400,000 distinct CDR3 sequences, 6% to 7% of which are singletons. The material sequenced was whole blood, taken in connection with sensitization to the hapten diphenylcyclopropenone (DPC). The receptor set was obtained from a woman younger than 35 with alopecia areata. Some clones in this sample may be carry-over from other donors' samples.

The table lists this clonotype with a few counts. The V and J genes are TRBV5-5 and TRBJ1-2; TRBD1 agrees at 11 bases. The V gene end was trimmed by 4 bases and the J gene end by 6 bases; junction bases not matched to a gene: 5. From germline, CDR1 is SGHKS and CDR2 YYEKEE (reference sequence). The CDR3 covers 14 residues. This chain's CDR3 is CASSAGQGADGYTF. CDR3 in DNA: TGTGCCAGCAGCGCCGGACAGGGGGCGGATGGCTACACCTTC.

There are many counts of this clonotype. The CDR3 DNA sequence: TGTGCCAGCAGTTTCGGGCGGGGTGAGACAGATACGCAGTATTTT. Translating it yields CASSFGRGETDTQYF. V and J are TRBV6-1 and TRBJ2-3; D may be TRBD2 (6 bases). The CDR3 runs 15 residues. V was pared by 5 bases and J by 3 bases, with 15 bases between. CDR1 is MNHNS, CDR2 SASEGT, per germline.

This clonotype was picked up many times. The chain employs TRBV4-1 and TRBJ1-6; D might be TRBD1 (6 bases). Per germline, CDR1 MGHRA and CDR2 YSYEKL. The V end was cut by 1 base, the J end by 0 bases, with 10 bases between. This CDR3 region has 17 residues. CDR3 coding DNA: TGCGCCAGCAGCCAAGGACAGGCGAGCTCCTATAATTCACCCCTCCACTTT. Its protein product is CASSQGQASSYNSPLHF.

This clonotype was found a few times. The chain has TRBV6-1 and TRBJ2-5; either TRBD1 or TRBD2 may supply D (5 bases each). This CDR3 has 13 amino acids. Germline CDR1 is MNHNS and CDR2 is SASEGT. Trimming removed 7 bases at V and 9 bases at J, with 18 bases between. The CDR3 protein is CASTSVGMGAQYF. CDR3 sequence (DNA): TGTGCCAGCACTTCTGTGGGTATGGGGGCCCAGTACTTC.

The chain joins TRBV12-3 or TRBV12-4 to TRBJ2-5; D ambiguous. Deletions cut 5 bases from V and 5 bases from J, with 12 bases between. This CDR3 is built from 13 residues. The chain's CDR3 is CASSPGIGETQYF. For the CDR3, the DNA is TGTGCCAGCAGTCCCGGCATTGGTGAGACCCAGTACTTC.

In this sample, this clonotype turned up many times. The V call is TRBV7-2, the J call TRBJ1-1, with D uncertain. The CDR3 is 14 amino acids. Germline V gene lookup returns CDR1 SGHTA and CDR2 FQGNSA. V gave up 1 base and J gave up 4 bases, with 10 bases separating them. CDR3 protein: CASSLVGLVTEAFF. As DNA, the CDR3 is TGTGCCAGCAGCTTAGTAGGGTTGGTCACTGAAGCTTTCTTT.

The chain links TRBV7-3 to TRBJ2-3; D is undetermined. Deletions cut 3 bases from V and 2 bases from J, with 6 bases between. Germline lookup yields CDR1 SGHTA and CDR2 FQGTGA. The CDR3 loop spans 13 amino acids. This chain's CDR3 is CASSFTVTDTQYF. In nucleotides, the CDR3 is TGTGCCAGCAGCTTTACGGTCACAGATACGCAGTATTTT.

This clonotype was observed at least ten times. J is TRBJ1-4 and V is TRBV7-2; D possibly corresponds to TRBD1 (6 bases). Germline CDR1 is SGHTA and CDR2 is FQGNSA. The CDR3 covers 14 residues. Trimming took off 5 bases at V and 10 bases at J, with 17 bases between the two ends. CDR3 sequence (DNA): TGTGCCAGCAGCGCAGGACAGCAAATGAGAAAACTGTTTTTT. Translating it yields CASSAGQQMRKLFF.

This clonotype was recorded many times. V is TRBV29-1 and J is TRBJ1-1; D remains unclear. Germline V CDR1 and CDR2: SQVTM, ANQGSEA. The CDR3 is 11 residues long. The ends were cut back, 6 bases at V and 7 bases at J, with 12 bases in the middle. This CDR3 reads CSVEIGIEAFF. As DNA, the CDR3 is TGCAGCGTCGAGATAGGGATTGAAGCTTTCTTT.

The chain combines TRBV5-1 with TRBJ2-7; the D call may be TRBD1 or TRBD2 (5 bases each). The CDR3 has 13 residues. V gave up 0 bases and J gave up 6 bases, with 10 bases separating them. Germline loops: CDR1 SGHRS, CDR2 YFSETQ. The CDR3 DNA reads TGCGCCAGCAGCTTGGTCGGGACGCCCGAGCAGTACTTC. Translating it yields CASSLVGTPEQYF.

This clonotype showed up many times. The chain is built from TRBV12-3 or TRBV12-4 and TRBJ1-4; weak D call: TRBD1 (6 bases). V lost 6 bases and J 14 bases, leaving 19 bases between the germline ends. CDR3 size: 13 residues. The CDR3 region has the DNA TGTGCCAGCAGGCGGGGGGAAACAGGGTTGCTGTTTTTT. Its protein product is CASRRGETGLLFF.

Ten or more counts support this clonotype. The V call is TRBV7-2, the J call TRBJ1-2; no clear D. With 8 bases removed from V and 8 bases from J, the gap between germline ends came to 24 bases. This CDR3 has 15 residues. The germline gives CDR1 SGHTA, CDR2 FQGNSA. For the CDR3, the DNA is TGTGCCAGCTCCCGCGGTGGAGAGCCCGGGTGGGGCTACACCTTC. This encodes CASSRGGEPGWGYTF.

This clonotype was recorded many times. The V call is TRBV7-9, the J call TRBJ1-2, with D tentatively TRBD1 (5 bases). This CDR3 contains 14 residues. Germline V gene sequence: CDR1 SEHNR, CDR2 FQNEAQ (reference sequence). Between the trimmed V and J ends, which lost 3 bases and 1 base, there was a span of 9 bases. The CDR3 region has the DNA TGTGCCAGCAGCTTCGTAGGGGTTAACTATGGCTACACCTTC. It yields the protein CASSFVGVNYGYTF.